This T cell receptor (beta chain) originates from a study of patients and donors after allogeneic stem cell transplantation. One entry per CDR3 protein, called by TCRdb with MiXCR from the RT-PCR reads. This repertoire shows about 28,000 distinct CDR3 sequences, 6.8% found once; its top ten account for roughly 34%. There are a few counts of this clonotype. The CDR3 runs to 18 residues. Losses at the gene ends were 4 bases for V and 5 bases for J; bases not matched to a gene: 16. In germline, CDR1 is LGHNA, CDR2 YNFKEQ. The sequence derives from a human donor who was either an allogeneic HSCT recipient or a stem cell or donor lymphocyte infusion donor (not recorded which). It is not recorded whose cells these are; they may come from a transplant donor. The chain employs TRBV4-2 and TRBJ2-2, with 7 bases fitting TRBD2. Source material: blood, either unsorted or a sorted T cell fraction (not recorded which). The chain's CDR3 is CASSPWRETAPETGELFF. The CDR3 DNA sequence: TGTGCCAGCAGCCCTTGGCGGGAGACGGCGCCGGAGACCGGGGAGCTGTTTTTT.